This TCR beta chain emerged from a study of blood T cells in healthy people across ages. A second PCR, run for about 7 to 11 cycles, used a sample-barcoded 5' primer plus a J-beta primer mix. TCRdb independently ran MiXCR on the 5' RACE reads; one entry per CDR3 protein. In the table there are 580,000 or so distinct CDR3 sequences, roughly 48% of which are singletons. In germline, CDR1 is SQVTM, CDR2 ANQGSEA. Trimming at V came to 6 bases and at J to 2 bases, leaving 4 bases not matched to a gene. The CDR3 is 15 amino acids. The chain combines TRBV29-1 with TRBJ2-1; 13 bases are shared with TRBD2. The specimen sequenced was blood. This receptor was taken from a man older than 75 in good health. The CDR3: CSVRTSGSPYNEQFF. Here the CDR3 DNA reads TGCAGCGTCCGGACTAGCGGGAGCCCCTACAATGAGCAGTTCTTC.